Shown below are 15 T cell receptor beta chains from a single sample sequenced in a study of blood T cell repertoires in COVID-19. Produced via immunoSEQ multiplex PCR; TCRdb's table is partial and in-frame only. This sample has about 120,000 clones, with 70% to 90% found just once. The sample consisted of peripheral blood. The receptors here all came from a man between 60 and 75 years old with acute or convalescent COVID-19.

The V call is TRBV24-1, the J call TRBJ2-1; TRBD1 matches at 10 bases. V gave up 5 bases and J gave up 6 bases; unmatched junction bases: 9. The CDR3 loop spans 16 amino acids. Germline CDR1 and CDR2: KGHDR and SFDVKD. The CDR3 region has the DNA TGTGCCACCAGTGCTTTAGGGACAGGGGAGTTCAATGAGCAGTTCTTC. Translation: CATSALGTGEFNEQFF.

The chain carries TRBV4-3 and TRBJ2-1; D is perhaps TRBD1 (6 bases). Germline loops: CDR1 LGHNA, CDR2 YSLEER. The V and J ends lost 0 bases and 9 bases respectively, with 21 bases between them. There are 17 residues in the CDR3. In DNA, the CDR3 is TGCGCCAGCAGCCAAGATCGAAGGGGAACTACGACAGGTGAGCAGTTCTTC. Translated: CASSQDRRGTTTGEQFF.

This chain connects TRBV27 to TRBJ1-5; D unresolved. Per germline, CDR1 MNHEY and CDR2 SMNVEV (reference sequence). This CDR3 region has 12 residues. V lost 3 bases and J lost 6, with 6 bases in between. The CDR3 spells CASSFEGQPQHF. Here the CDR3 DNA reads TGTGCCAGCAGTTTTGAGGGTCAGCCCCAGCATTTT.

The chain couples TRBV28 to TRBJ1-1, with D maybe TRBD1 (6 bases). The V end was cut by 7 bases, the J end by 1 base, with 19 bases between. This CDR3 region has 16 residues. Germline lookup yields CDR1 MDHEN and CDR2 SYDVKM. In DNA form, the CDR3 reads TGTGCCAGCACCGAGATTCCGGGACAAGGGAACACTGAAGCTTTCTTT. Protein sequence: CASTEIPGQGNTEAFF.

The genes are TRBV28 and TRBJ2-7; 13 positions match TRBD2. The CDR3 contains 21 residues. Germline V gives CDR1 MDHEN, CDR2 SYDVKM. With V trimmed by 11 bases and J by 2 bases, 27 bases remained unmatched. The chain's CDR3 is CAAVGTGPTSGRRRSTYEQYF. CDR3 nucleotides: TGTGCCGCAGTAGGGACAGGTCCGACTAGCGGGAGGAGGAGGAGTACCTACGAGCAGTACTTC.

The chain recombines TRBV11-2 with TRBJ1-1; possible D gene TRBD1, 6 bases. Germline V gives CDR1 SGHAT, CDR2 FQNNGV. The ends were cut back, 7 bases at V and 1 base at J, with 13 bases in the middle. This CDR3 comprises 14 residues. Here the CDR3 reads CASNHQDRNTEAFF. Here the CDR3 DNA reads TGTGCCAGCAACCACCAGGACAGGAACACTGAAGCTTTCTTT.

The chain couples TRBV28 to TRBJ1-2; 7 bases line up with TRBD1. Germline V gene data show CDR1 as MDHEN and CDR2 as SYDVKM. Trimming removed 2 bases from V and 8 bases from J; junction bases left unmatched: 8. The CDR3 spans 14 residues. The CDR3 is CASSLGGQGGGYTF. CDR3 nucleotides: TGTGCCAGCAGTTTAGGCGGGCAGGGGGGAGGCTACACCTTC.

The rearrangement joins TRBV28 to TRBJ2-7; no firm D call. The CDR3 covers 12 residues. V lost 5 bases and J lost 7, with 12 bases in between. CDR1 is MDHEN, CDR2 SYDVKM, per germline. CDR3 amino acids: CASSTQPVEQYF. CDR3 in DNA: TGTGCCAGCAGTACACAACCTGTGGAGCAGTACTTC.

V usage is TRBV19 and J usage is TRBJ2-1; 8 bases line up with TRBD2. After removal of 5 bases from V and 0 bases from J, the junction contained 3 bases not matched to a gene. This CDR3 contains 15 residues. CDR1 is LNHDA and CDR2 is SQIVND in the germline V gene (reference sequence). The DNA for the CDR3 is TGTGCCAGTAGTTTCAGCGGGAGCTCCTACAATGAGCAGTTCTTC. Its translation is CASSFSGSSYNEQFF.

The genes are TRBV4-1 and TRBJ2-7, with 7 nucleotides matching TRBD2. The CDR3 is 14 amino acids. Unmatched junction bases numbered 4, after V lost 1 base and J lost 4 bases. Germline CDR1 and CDR2: MGHRA and YSYEKL. DNA of the CDR3: TGCGCCAGCAGCCAAGTAGCGGGTAATTACGAGCAGTACTTC. This gives the protein CASSQVAGNYEQYF.

This clone was recorded a few times. The V call is TRBV27, the J call TRBJ2-1; a weak D match, TRBD2 (6 bases). With 7 bases removed from V and 1 base from J, the gap between germline ends came to 11 bases. The CDR3 has 14 residues. CDR1 is MNHEY and CDR2 is SMNVEV in the germline V gene (reference sequence). The CDR3 protein is CASKAGTSYNEQFF. For the CDR3, the DNA is TGTGCCAGCAAGGCAGGGACTTCCTACAATGAGCAGTTCTTC.

The rearrangement uses TRBV4-2 and TRBJ2-7, with D hard to call. The CDR3 is 14 residues long. V lost 2 bases to trimming and J lost 0 bases, with 8 bases between them. Germline loops: CDR1 LGHNA, CDR2 YNFKEQ. CDR3 nucleotide sequence: TGTGCCAGCAGCCAAAGCGAGAGCTCCTACGAGCAGTACTTC. It is translated as CASSQSESSYEQYF.

This chain connects TRBV4-2 to TRBJ2-1; TRBD2 aligns across 7 bases. J gave up 2 bases and V 0 bases, and 7 bases lay outside the gene matches. This CDR3 is built from 17 residues. Germline V gene sequence: CDR1 LGHNA, CDR2 YNFKEQ. The CDR3 here is CASSQDLGGPPYNEQFF. CDR3 nucleotide sequence: TGTGCCAGCAGCCAAGATCTGGGAGGGCCGCCCTACAATGAGCAGTTCTTC.

The chain recombines TRBV27 with TRBJ2-7, with 8 bases that match TRBD2. The CDR3 is 15 residues long. After removal of 5 bases from V and 0 bases from J, the junction contained 6 bases not matched to a gene. Germline CDR1 MNHEY, CDR2 SMNVEV (reference sequence). The CDR3 DNA sequence: TGTGCCAGCAGTCCGAGACTAGCGCGCTCCTACGAGCAGTACTTC. Residues: CASSPRLARSYEQYF.

The chain uses TRBV5-3 and TRBJ2-7, with 8 bases that match TRBD1. TRBV5-3 is flagged as an ORF with uncertain function. The CDR3 is 15 amino acids. V shed 4 bases, J shed 0 bases, and the junction held 6 bases outside the gene matches. CDR3 sequence reads: CARSQGQETSYEQYF. The CDR3 coding sequence is TGTGCCAGAAGCCAGGGACAGGAGACCTCCTACGAGCAGTACTTC.